The 5 T cell receptor beta chains reported below all come from one sample, sequenced in a study of T and B cells in COVID-19 patients. BIOMED2 TRB-A/B primer pools were used in multiplex TRB PCR. TCRdb re-called the multiplex PCR reads through MiXCR, storing one row per CDR3 protein. This sample has some 8,100 distinct CDR3 sequences; 37% occur once, and the top ten carry about 53%. Blood genomic DNA input for TRB amplification was 250-500 ng. Sample: blood. These receptors came from a human donor with active COVID-19.

Remarks on this clonotype: One end of the junction fails to match germline, which may point to a read error. This sequence joins TRBV6-5 and TRBJ2-1; 7 bases are a match to TRBD2. This CDR3 comprises 20 residues. Germline CDR1 reads MNHEY; CDR2 reads SVGAGI. CDR3 in amino acids: CASSYSKVASGLLSFNEQFF. CDR3 nucleotides: TGTGCCAGCAGTTACTCGAAAGTAGCTAGCGGACTATTATCCTTCAATGAGCAGTTCTTC.

This clonotype was seen a few times. This chain joins TRBV27 and TRBJ2-1; D is possibly TRBD1 (5 bases). The CDR3 runs 15 residues. With 5 bases removed from V and 3 bases from J, the gap between germline ends came to 14 bases. Per germline, CDR1 MNHEY and CDR2 SMNVEV (reference sequence). CDR3 in DNA: TGTGCCAGCAGTCCGCCAGGGTCTAACTACAATGAGCAGTTCTTC. As protein: CASSPPGSNYNEQFF.

The CDR3, as DNA: TGTGCCAGCAGCTTAGGAGGGGCCGGCATCTCGCGTGGCTACACCTTC. It codes for CASSLGGAGISRGYTF. V gene TRBV11-3 combines with J gene TRBJ1-2; possible D gene TRBD1, 5 bases. Trimming left V 1 base short and J 7 bases short, with 19 bases between. CDR1 and CDR2 (germline): SGHNT, YENEEA. This CDR3 comprises 16 residues.

J is TRBJ1-3 and V is TRBV27; the match to TRBD1 covers 7 bases. V dropped 6 bases and J dropped 4; count of bases not matched to a gene: 9. Germline V lookup: CDR1 MNHEY, CDR2 SMNVEV (reference sequence). The CDR3 consists of 15 residues. CDR3 in amino acids: CASSSGQFRGNTIYF. The CDR3, as DNA: TGTGCCAGCAGCTCGGGACAGTTTAGAGGAAACACCATATATTTT.

This chain uses TRBV5-6 with TRBJ1-1; D gene ambiguous. With 3 bases removed from V and 2 bases from J, the gap between germline ends came to 17 bases. The CDR3 is 16 amino acids. Germline values: CDR1 SGHDT, CDR2 YYEEEE. This CDR3 reads CASSSLYAGGNTEAFF. CDR3 nucleotides: TGTGCCAGCAGCTCCCTTTACGCAGGCGGTAACACTGAAGCTTTCTTT.